The 27 T cell receptor beta chains below come from one sample, sequenced in a study of vaccination effects on CD4 cells after COVID-19. Sequencing was performed with immunoSEQ multiplex PCR; in TCRdb, only in-frame clones are kept and a portion is missing. The sample consists of tens of thousands of clones, 73% of them appearing once. Antigens of these TCRs are unknown. Following an approximately 10-day culture, CD4+ T cells were purified. Material: CD4+ T cells from PBMCs cultured without peptide, obtained before COVID-19 vaccination. These receptors were obtained from a human donor who received a COVID-19 vaccine.

The chain is built from TRBV9 and TRBJ1-2; D remains ambiguous. The V end lost 6 bases, the J end lost 0 bases, and 12 bases lay between the germline ends. CDR3 length equals 14 residues. Germline loops: CDR1 SGDLS, CDR2 YYNGEE. Here the CDR3 reads CASTFGDSNYGYTF. In DNA, the CDR3 is TGTGCCAGCACCTTCGGGGATTCTAACTATGGCTACACCTTC.

J is TRBJ1-4 and V is TRBV5-1; TRBD1 might be the D (6 bases). The CDR3 spans 14 residues. Germline CDR1 reads SGHRS; CDR2 reads YFSETQ. V gave up 0 bases and J gave up 7 bases, with 10 bases separating them. Here the CDR3 DNA reads TGCGCCAGCAGCTTGGAGGGGGGAGCTGAAAAACTGTTTTTT. It is translated as CASSLEGGAEKLFF.

The chain recombines TRBV19 with TRBJ2-3, with a tentative D call TRBD2 (6 bases). The CDR3 loop spans 14 amino acids. The germline gives CDR1 LNHDA, CDR2 SQIVND (reference sequence). V was clipped by 4 bases and J by 2 bases, with 10 bases between them. Here the CDR3 DNA reads TGTGCCAGTAGTAGGGCGGGGCCCACAGATACGCAGTATTTT. Amino acids: CASSRAGPTDTQYF.

This clone was observed once. This chain links TRBV19 with TRBJ2-1; D assignment may be TRBD1 or TRBD2 (5 bases each). The CDR3 runs to 13 residues. Looked up from germline, CDR1 is LNHDA and CDR2 is SQIVND (reference sequence). CDR3 sequence (DNA): TGTGCTGCAAGGGGACGTGGGTACAATGAGCAGTTCTTC. It is translated as CAARGRGYNEQFF.

The chain couples TRBV27 to TRBJ2-1; D possibly corresponds to TRBD1 (6 bases). V was cut by 9 bases and J by 7 bases, with 19 bases left in between. Looked up from germline, CDR1 is MNHEY and CDR2 is SMNVEV (reference sequence). CDR3 length: 14 amino acids. DNA for the CDR3: TGTGCCAGTAAACAGGGTGCCGGAAGGAATGAGCAGTTCTTC. Protein sequence: CASKQGAGRNEQFF.

The CDR3 DNA is TGCGCCAGCAGCTTTACCTCGGAGACCCAGTACTTC. This translates into CASSFTSETQYF. The chain joins TRBV5-1 to TRBJ2-5; no firm D call. Germline V lookup: CDR1 SGHRS, CDR2 YFSETQ. The CDR3 is made up of 12 amino acids. Trimming stripped 2 bases from V and 5 bases from J, with 7 bases between.

A few counts support this clone. The chain couples TRBV19 to TRBJ1-5; possible D gene TRBD1, 5 bases. The CDR3 contains 15 residues. Germline V gene data show CDR1 as LNHDA and CDR2 as SQIVND (reference sequence). Trimming shortened V by 7 bases and J by 5 bases, and 18 bases separated the two germline ends. The CDR3 coding sequence is TGTGCCAGTACGAACGTTGACAGTGGATATCAGCCCCAGCATTTT. Translation: CASTNVDSGYQPQHF.

This sequence joins TRBV3-1 (or the pseudogene TRBV3-2) and TRBJ1-4; 8 nucleotides align to TRBD1. The CDR3 spans 16 residues. The germline gives CDR1 LGHDT, CDR2 YNNKEL (reference sequence). Trimming took 4 bases from V and 5 from J; bases not matched to a gene: 9. CDR3 DNA: TGTGCCAGCAGCCGCTGGGAGACAGGGGTAAATGAAAAACTGTTTTTT. Its translation is CASSRWETGVNEKLFF.

The sample holds a few counts of this clone. CDR3 region: CSVRAGPDTQYF. CDR3 nucleotides: TGCAGCGTAAGGGCGGGCCCAGATACGCAGTATTTT. V gene TRBV29-1 combines with J gene TRBJ2-3, with D maybe TRBD2 (5 bases). Trimming left V 6 bases short and J 4 bases short, with 11 bases between. The CDR3 sequence is 12 residues long. Germline V lookup: CDR1 SQVTM, CDR2 ANQGSEA.

The V gene is TRBV19, the J gene TRBJ1-6, with D hard to call. This CDR3 region has 17 residues. Trimming took off 3 bases at V and 6 bases at J, with 18 bases between the two ends. Germline CDR1 and CDR2: LNHDA and SQIVND (reference sequence). The CDR3 DNA sequence: TGTGCCAGTAGTATCCCCCCGAGTTCGGGGAGTAATTCACCCCTCCACTTT. It translates to CASSIPPSSGSNSPLHF.

This clone was seen only a few times. The chain combines TRBV3-1 (or the pseudogene TRBV3-2) with TRBJ1-4; D remains unclear. The germline gives CDR1 LGHDT, CDR2 YNNKEL (reference sequence). The length of the CDR3 is 15 residues. Trimming took off 4 bases at V and 0 bases at J, with 9 bases between the two ends. The CDR3, as DNA: TGTGCCAGCAGCCTAATGGCTACAACTAATGAAAAACTGTTTTTT. Residues: CASSLMATTNEKLFF.

This clone was recorded a few times. The rearrangement joins TRBV13 to TRBJ1-5; D is possibly TRBD1 (6 bases). The ends were cut back, 5 bases at V and 6 bases at J, with 11 bases in the middle. This CDR3 has 13 residues. Germline-derived CDR1 and CDR2 are PRHDT and FYEKMQ (reference sequence). The CDR3 loop reads CASSEGVSQPQHF. The CDR3 DNA reads TGTGCCAGCAGCGAGGGGGTCAGTCAGCCCCAGCATTTT.

This clone was observed once. V is TRBV5-1 and J is TRBJ2-3; no definite D call. The germline V gene has CDR1 SGHRS and CDR2 YFSETQ. The CDR3 totals 14 residues. V shed 4 bases and J shed 2 bases, with 11 bases lying between them. This CDR3 is CASSRDQSTDTQYF. The CDR3 bases are TGCGCCAGCAGCCGAGACCAGTCCACAGATACGCAGTATTTT.

V usage is TRBV27 and J usage is TRBJ1-1, with D unresolved. V was shortened by 6 bases and J by 0 bases, with 5 bases between the two germline ends. The germline V gene encodes CDR1 MNHEY and CDR2 SMNVEV (reference sequence). This CDR3 has 12 residues. CDR3 region: CASRTVNTEAFF. CDR3 nucleotides: TGTGCCAGCAGGACGGTGAACACTGAAGCTTTCTTT.

In this sample, this clone turned up once. The V and J genes are TRBV5-6 and TRBJ1-1, with D perhaps TRBD1 (6 bases). This CDR3 has 15 residues. V dropped 3 bases and J dropped 5 bases, with 17 bases sitting between them. Germline lookup yields CDR1 SGHDT and CDR2 YYEEEE. CDR3 bases: TGTGCCAGCAGCTCACTTGACAGGTCGGTGACTGAAGCTTTCTTT. As protein: CASSSLDRSVTEAFF.

The chain combines TRBV14 with TRBJ1-2, with a tentative D call TRBD1 (5 bases). The V and J ends lost 5 bases and 4 bases respectively, with 11 bases between them. This CDR3 contains 13 residues. Germline assignment: CDR1 SGHDN and CDR2 FVKESK. CDR3 nucleotides: TGTGCCAGCAGCAACTCAGGGTTCTATGGCTACACCTTC. Encoded protein: CASSNSGFYGYTF.

This chain connects TRBV29-1 to TRBJ2-7, with 11 positions matching TRBD1. There are 15 residues in the CDR3. Germline trimming cut 8 bases from V and 5 bases from J; bases unmatched to any gene: 14. Germline CDR1 reads SQVTM; CDR2 reads ANQGSEA. CDR3 loop: CSTSSRDRGSDEQYF. The CDR3 DNA reads TGCAGCACAAGCTCAAGGGACAGGGGGAGCGACGAGCAGTACTTC.

The chain joins TRBV4-1 to TRBJ2-3, with TRBD2 matching over 12 bases. The V gene end was trimmed by 2 bases and the J gene end by 1 base; junction bases not matched to a gene: 13. CDR1 and CDR2 (germline): MGHRA, YSYEKL. The CDR3 is made up of 20 amino acids. The CDR3 reads CASSQISLAGGPGGTDTQYF. CDR3 DNA sequence: TGCGCCAGCAGCCAAATTAGCCTAGCGGGAGGGCCCGGGGGCACAGATACGCAGTATTTT.

The chain carries TRBV2 and TRBJ1-2; the match to TRBD1 covers 7 bases. After removal of 7 bases from V and 5 bases from J, the junction contained 7 bases not matched to a gene. The CDR3 has 13 amino acids. Germline CDR1 reads SNHLY; CDR2 reads FYNNEI. The CDR3 DNA reads as TGTGCCAGCACTCGGGACAGCCTTTATGGCTACACCTTC. It codes for CASTRDSLYGYTF.

The chain combines TRBV7-2 with TRBJ2-7; TRBD1 matches at 7 bases. Trimming removed 3 bases from V and 5 bases from J; junction bases left unmatched: 7. From germline, CDR1 is SGHTA and CDR2 FQGNSA. The length of the CDR3 is 14 residues. The CDR3 region is CASSLVTGTHEQYF. DNA of the CDR3: TGTGCCAGCAGCTTGGTGACAGGGACCCACGAGCAGTACTTC.

J is TRBJ2-5 and V is TRBV5-1, with 8 bases matching TRBD2. V lost 0 bases to trimming and J lost 10 bases; unmatched junction nucleotides: 11. The CDR3 sequence is 15 residues long. Germline V gene data show CDR1 as SGHRS and CDR2 as YFSETQ. The CDR3 nucleotides are TGCGCCAGCAGCTTGGCCGCGGTAGCGGGACTCGACCAGTACTTC. Its protein is CASSLAAVAGLDQYF.

This chain joins TRBV18 and TRBJ1-3; D possibly corresponds to TRBD1 (5 bases). The V and J ends lost 3 bases and 4 bases respectively, with 10 bases between them. CDR1 is KGHSH, CDR2 LQKENI, per germline. The CDR3 is made up of 14 amino acids. The CDR3 region is CASSPAGKGNTIYF. The CDR3 DNA sequence: TGTGCCAGCTCACCGGCAGGGAAAGGAAACACCATATATTTT. Full variable domain (remainder filled in from reference TRBV18 and TRBJ1-3): NAGVMQNPRHLVRRRGQEARLRCSPMKGHSHVYWYRQLPEEGLKFMVYLQKENIIDESGMPKERFSAEFPKEGPSILRIQQVVRGDSAAYFCASSPAGKGNTIYFGEGSWLTVV.

This chain connects TRBV14 to TRBJ1-3, with 7 bases aligning to TRBD1. CDR3 length equals 14 residues. The trim removed 6 bases at V and 4 bases at J, leaving 6 bases unmatched. CDR1 is SGHDN and CDR2 is FVKESK in the germline V gene. CDR3 bases: TGTGCCAGCAGGCACAGGGGCGGCGGAAACACCATATATTTT. Translation: CASRHRGGGNTIYF.

This clone has only one observation. The rearrangement joins TRBV7-2 to TRBJ2-7, with no clear D. CDR1 and CDR2 (germline): SGHTA, FQGNSA. V was trimmed by 1 base and J by 1 base, leaving 11 bases between them. The CDR3 totals 15 residues. DNA of the CDR3: TGTGCCAGCAGCTTAGGGGGTTCGGTGTCCTACGAGCAGTACTTC. This sequence encodes CASSLGGSVSYEQYF.

The chain couples TRBV19 to TRBJ1-1; D call uncertain. Germline CDR1 LNHDA, CDR2 SQIVND (reference sequence). V was cut by 3 bases and J by 1 base, with 9 bases left in between. The CDR3 extends over 14 amino acids. The CDR3 nucleotides are TGTGCCAGTAGTATGTACGGCTGGAACACTGAAGCTTTCTTT. It yields the protein CASSMYGWNTEAFF.

This clone has just one count. The V gene is TRBV4-1, the J gene TRBJ2-3; D is perhaps TRBD1 or TRBD2 (6 bases each). Germline CDR1 MGHRA, CDR2 YSYEKL. Trimming stripped 0 bases from V and 5 bases from J, with 18 bases between. This CDR3 has 17 amino acids. The CDR3 region has the DNA TGCGCCAGCAGCCAAGAGGGAAGCGGAGAGGGGGGAGATACGCAGTATTTT. As protein: CASSQEGSGEGGDTQYF.

The chain combines TRBV5-1 with TRBJ2-3, with a weak D call TRBD2 (6 bases). V shed 0 bases and J shed 4 bases, with 9 bases lying between them. Germline CDR1 and CDR2: SGHRS and YFSETQ. The length of the CDR3 is 14 residues. The CDR3 loop reads CASSLAPGADTQYF. The DNA of the CDR3 is TGCGCCAGCAGCTTGGCTCCGGGAGCAGATACGCAGTATTTT.